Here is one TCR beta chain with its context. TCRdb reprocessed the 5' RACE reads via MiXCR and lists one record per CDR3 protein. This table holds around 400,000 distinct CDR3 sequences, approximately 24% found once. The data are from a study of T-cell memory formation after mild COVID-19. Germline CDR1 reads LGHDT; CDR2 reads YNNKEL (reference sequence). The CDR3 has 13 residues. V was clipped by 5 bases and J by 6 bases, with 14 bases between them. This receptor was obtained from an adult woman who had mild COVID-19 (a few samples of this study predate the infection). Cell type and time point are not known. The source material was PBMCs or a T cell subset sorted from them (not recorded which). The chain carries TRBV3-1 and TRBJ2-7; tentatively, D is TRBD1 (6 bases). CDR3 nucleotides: TGTGCCAGCAGCTTTCGACAGGCTGGCGAGCAGTACTTC. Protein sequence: CASSFRQAGEQYF.